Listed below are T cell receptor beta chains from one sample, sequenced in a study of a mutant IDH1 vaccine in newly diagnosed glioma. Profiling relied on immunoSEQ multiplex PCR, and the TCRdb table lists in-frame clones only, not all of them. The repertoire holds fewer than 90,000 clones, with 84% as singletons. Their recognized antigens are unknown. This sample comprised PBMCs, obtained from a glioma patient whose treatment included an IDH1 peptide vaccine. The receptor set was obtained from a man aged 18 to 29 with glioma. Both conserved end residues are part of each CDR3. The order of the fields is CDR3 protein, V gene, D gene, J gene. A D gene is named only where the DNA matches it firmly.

CDR3: CASSLTGGLINEKLFF; V: TRBV7-8; D: TRBD1; J: TRBJ1-4
CDR3: CASKRLSGSSYEQYF; V: TRBV27; D: .; J: TRBJ2-7
CDR3: CASSLAGVGTTEAFF; V: TRBV5-1; D: .; J: TRBJ1-1
CDR3: CASRLQGSDTQYF; V: TRBV14; D: .; J: TRBJ2-3
CDR3: CASSIGGYPSTHSYNEQFF; V: TRBV19; D: .; J: TRBJ2-1
CDR3: CASSLTRENTEAFF; V: TRBV11-2; D: .; J: TRBJ1-1
CDR3: CASGWDSRTGKNTEAFF; V: TRBV25-1; D: TRBD1; J: TRBJ1-1
CDR3: CASNVATMGAYGYTF; V: TRBV19; D: .; J: TRBJ1-2
CDR3: CASSPSPNPGGYYEQYF; V: TRBV19; D: TRBD2; J: TRBJ2-7
CDR3: CASSVELNTEAFF; V: TRBV9; D: .; J: TRBJ1-1
CDR3: CASSFWDRNTGELFF; V: TRBV27; D: TRBD1; J: TRBJ2-2
CDR3: CASSFSGRGNQPQHF; V: TRBV7-9; D: TRBD1; J: TRBJ1-5
CDR3: CASSWGQGTYEQYF; V: TRBV19; D: TRBD1; J: TRBJ2-7
CDR3: CASSFSTSGLYEQYF; V: TRBV7-9; D: TRBD2; J: TRBJ2-7
CDR3: CASSYKGGGNQPQHF; V: TRBV6-5; D: TRBD1; J: TRBJ1-5
CDR3: CASRGASYEQYF; V: TRBV6-1; D: .; J: TRBJ2-7
CDR3: CASSQDSGDGYYEQYF; V: TRBV4-1; D: TRBD2; J: TRBJ2-7
CDR3: CASRGQGLYEQYF; V: TRBV25-1; D: TRBD1; J: TRBJ2-7
CDR3: CAIKLTGGEQYF; V: TRBV10-3; D: TRBD1; J: TRBJ2-7
CDR3: CASSSGANGEQYF; V: TRBV5-1; D: .; J: TRBJ2-7
CDR3: CASSLLLGNTGELFF; V: TRBV27; D: .; J: TRBJ2-2
CDR3: CASSESGYSGNTIYF; V: TRBV9; D: .; J: TRBJ1-3
CDR3: CASTGPGPEAFF; V: TRBV28; D: .; J: TRBJ1-1
CDR3: CASSVGNEGIGEAFF; V: TRBV9; D: .; J: TRBJ1-1
CDR3: CASSHPGQVGEKLFF; V: TRBV18; D: TRBD1; J: TRBJ1-4
CDR3: CASSSLGTGGNTIYF; V: TRBV5-4; D: TRBD1; J: TRBJ1-3
CDR3: CASSRTANYGYTF; V: TRBV6-5; D: .; J: TRBJ1-2
CDR3: CASSLFRRGSEAFF; V: TRBV5-8; D: .; J: TRBJ1-1
CDR3: CASSRRGLYEQYF; V: TRBV27; D: TRBD1; J: TRBJ2-7
CDR3: CATSRGEQGSAGYTF; V: TRBV15; D: TRBD1; J: TRBJ1-2
CDR3: CASRRRTGSYEQYF; V: TRBV6-5; D: TRBD1; J: TRBJ2-7
CDR3: CASSLDREYGYTF; V: TRBV7-2; D: TRBD1; J: TRBJ1-2
CDR3: CASSAFGYTF; V: TRBV6-1; D: .; J: TRBJ1-2
CDR3: CASSPQGILTETQYF; V: TRBV7-2; D: .; J: TRBJ2-5
CDR3: CATAANTEAFF; V: TRBV10-3; D: .; J: TRBJ1-1
CDR3: CASSWSGALWRETQYF; V: TRBV6-5; D: TRBD2; J: TRBJ2-5
CDR3: CASSQGWKNTEAFF; V: TRBV6-5; D: .; J: TRBJ1-1
CDR3: CSVAGGLSGNTIYF; V: TRBV29-1; D: TRBD1; J: TRBJ1-3
CDR3: CASSFFDSEYGYTF; V: TRBV7-9; D: .; J: TRBJ1-2
CDR3: CASDSQGREGYTF; V: TRBV10-2; D: TRBD1; J: TRBJ1-2
CDR3: CASSFRQGGSGYTF; V: TRBV7-2; D: TRBD1; J: TRBJ1-2
CDR3: CASSYSPDSRNQPQHF; V: TRBV6-5; D: .; J: TRBJ1-5
CDR3: CASTAGGRANTGELFF; V: TRBV19; D: TRBD2; J: TRBJ2-2
CDR3: CASKKGAQRVRYTF; V: TRBV5-1; D: TRBD1; J: TRBJ1-2